This T cell receptor beta chain comes out of a study of read filtering for tumor transcriptome and immune sequencing. Overall study context: Mean patient age was roughly 70 years, range about 47 to 85; approximately 17 male, around 14 female. Findings and limits, study-wide: The sorted CD138-negative fraction was a mixed bone marrow immune population, not purified T cells. About 82% of IR-seq clonotypes had a single read, yet these held around 3.3% of reads.

In its sample, this clonotype was seen many times. Its antigen is unknown. From around 440 ng of RNA, a library with molecular barcoded alpha/delta and beta/gamma adaptors was made. Each CDR3 protein is one row after TCRdb ran MiXCR on the reads. The top ten hold around 16% of the sample, which has 25,000 to 35,000 distinct CDR3 sequences, around 18% seen once. V lost 3 bases to trimming and J lost 4 bases, with 12 bases between them. This CDR3 is built from 14 residues. Germline assignment: CDR1 GTSNPN and CDR2 SVGIG (reference sequence). The origin of this receptor is a donor aged 40 or older with multiple myeloma. This rearrangement joins TRBV30 to TRBJ1-4; tentatively, D is TRBD1 (6 bases). The sample was a population of CD138-negative cells sorted from bone marrow. This CDR3 reads CAWSGGSSNEKLFF. The CDR3 nucleotides read TGTGCCTGGAGCGGGGGCAGTAGTAATGAAAAACTGTTTTTT.